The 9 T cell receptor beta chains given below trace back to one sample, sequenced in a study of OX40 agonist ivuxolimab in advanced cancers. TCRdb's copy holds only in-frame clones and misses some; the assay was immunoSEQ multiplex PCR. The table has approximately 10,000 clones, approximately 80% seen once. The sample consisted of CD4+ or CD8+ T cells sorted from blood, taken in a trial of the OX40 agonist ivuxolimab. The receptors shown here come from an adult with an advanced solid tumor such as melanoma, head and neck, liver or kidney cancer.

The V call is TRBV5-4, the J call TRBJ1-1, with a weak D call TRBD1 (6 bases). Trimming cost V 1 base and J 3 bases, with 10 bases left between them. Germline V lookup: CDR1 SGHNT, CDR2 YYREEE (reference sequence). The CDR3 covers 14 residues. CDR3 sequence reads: CASSLSYRDTEAFF. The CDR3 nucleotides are TGTGCCAGCAGCTTGTCCTACAGGGACACTGAAGCTTTCTTT. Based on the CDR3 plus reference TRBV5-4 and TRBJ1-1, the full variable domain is ETGVTQSPTHLIKTRGQQVTLRCSSQSGHNTVSWYQQALGQGPQFIFQYYREEENGRGNFPPRFSGLQFPNYSSELNVNALELDDSALYLCASSLSYRDTEAFFGQGTRLTVV.

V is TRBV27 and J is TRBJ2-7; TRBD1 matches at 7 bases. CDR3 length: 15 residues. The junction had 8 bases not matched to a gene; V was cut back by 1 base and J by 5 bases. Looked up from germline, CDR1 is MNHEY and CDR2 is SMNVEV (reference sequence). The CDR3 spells CASSLWGQSNHEQYF. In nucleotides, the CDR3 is TGTGCCAGCAGTTTATGGGGACAGTCGAACCACGAGCAGTACTTC.

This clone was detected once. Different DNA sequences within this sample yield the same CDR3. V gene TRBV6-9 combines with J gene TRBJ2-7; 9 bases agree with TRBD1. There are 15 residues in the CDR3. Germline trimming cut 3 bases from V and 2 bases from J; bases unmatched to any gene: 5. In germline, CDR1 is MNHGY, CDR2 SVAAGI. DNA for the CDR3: TGTGCCAGCAGTTACGCTTGGACAGGGGCCTACGAGCAGTACTTC. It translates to CASSYAWTGAYEQYF.

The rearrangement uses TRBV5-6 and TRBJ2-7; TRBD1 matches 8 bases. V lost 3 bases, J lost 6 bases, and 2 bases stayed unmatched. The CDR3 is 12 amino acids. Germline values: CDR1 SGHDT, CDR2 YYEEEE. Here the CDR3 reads CASSSQGGEQYF. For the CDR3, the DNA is TGTGCCAGCAGCTCACAGGGGGGCGAGCAGTACTTC.

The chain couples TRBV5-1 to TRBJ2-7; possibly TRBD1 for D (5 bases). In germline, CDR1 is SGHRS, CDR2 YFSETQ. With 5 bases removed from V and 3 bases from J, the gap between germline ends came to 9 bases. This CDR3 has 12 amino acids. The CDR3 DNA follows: TGCGCCAGCAGACAAGACAGCTACGAGCAGTACTTC. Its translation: CASRQDSYEQYF. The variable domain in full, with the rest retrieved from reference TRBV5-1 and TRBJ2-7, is KAGVTQTPRYLIKTRGQQVTLSCSPISGHRSVSWYQQTPGQGLQFLFEYFSETQRNKGNFPGRFSGRQFSNSRSEMNVSTLELGDSALYLCASRQDSYEQYFGPGTRLTVT.

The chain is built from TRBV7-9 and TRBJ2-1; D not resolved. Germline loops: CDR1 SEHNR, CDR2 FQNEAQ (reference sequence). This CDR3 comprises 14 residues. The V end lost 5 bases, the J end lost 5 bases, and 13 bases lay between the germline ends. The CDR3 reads CASSTRASDNEQFF. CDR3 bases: TGTGCCAGCAGCACCCGGGCGTCGGACAATGAGCAGTTCTTC.

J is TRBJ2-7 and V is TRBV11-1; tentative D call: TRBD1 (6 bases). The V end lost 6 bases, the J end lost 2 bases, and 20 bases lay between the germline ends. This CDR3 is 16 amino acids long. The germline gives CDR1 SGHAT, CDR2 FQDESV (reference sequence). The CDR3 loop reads CASSSRPGTSTYEQYF. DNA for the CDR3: TGTGCCAGCAGTAGCCGACCCGGGACAAGTACCTACGAGCAGTACTTC.

The DNA for the CDR3 is TGTGCCAGCAGTTTCCTTGGGGGGCGGGGTGAAAAACTGTTTTTT. It yields the protein CASSFLGGRGEKLFF. The chain uses TRBV27 and TRBJ1-4, with D possibly being TRBD1 (6 bases). CDR3 length: 15 residues. The ends were cut back, 3 bases at V and 7 bases at J, with 15 bases in the middle. Per germline, CDR1 MNHEY and CDR2 SMNVEV (reference sequence).

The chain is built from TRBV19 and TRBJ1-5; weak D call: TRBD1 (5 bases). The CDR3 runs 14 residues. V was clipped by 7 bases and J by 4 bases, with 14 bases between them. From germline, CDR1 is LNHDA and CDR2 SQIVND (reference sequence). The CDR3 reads CASIGAHQNQPQHF. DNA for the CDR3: TGTGCCAGTATTGGGGCCCACCAGAATCAGCCCCAGCATTTT. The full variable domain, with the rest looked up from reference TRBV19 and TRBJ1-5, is DGGITQSPKYLFRKEGQNVTLSCEQNLNHDAMYWYRQDPGQGLRLIYYSQIVNDFQKGDIAEGYSVSREKKESFPLTVTSAQKNPTAFYLCASIGAHQNQPQHFGDGTRLSIL.